This entry concerns a single TCR beta chain. Its antigen target is currently unknown. No much larger clonotype is one base removed from it; base qualities were not supplied. These data are taken from a study of vaccination effects on CD4 cells after COVID-19 (dated 2022 in TCRdb). About the investigation overall: Each participant got two doses of an mRNA SARS-CoV-2 vaccine, either BNT162b2 or mRNA-1273. The study compared SARS-CoV-2 spike-specific CD4+ TCR repertoires before and after mRNA vaccination in COVID-19 convalescent patients and infection-naive vaccine recipients. In the study, cultures from other donors were sequenced using the Oncomine TCR Beta short-read assay on an Illumina iSeq 100. A total of some eleven COVID-19 convalescent patients and a handful of SARS-CoV-2-naive healthy vaccine recipients were included in the full study. Pre-vaccine samples from a couple of convalescent patients were drawn 16 days and one week before the first dose, 142 and 148 days after COVID-19 diagnosis.

The junction shows trimming of 2 bases on V and 7 bases on J, plus 14 bases between the germline ends. The germline V gene (reference sequence) provides CDR1 MNHEY and CDR2 SMNVEV. Counted from cysteine to phenylalanine, this CDR3 has 14 amino acids. Solely the CDR3 DNA is kept, with 42 bases framed from the first base. Library generation was performed with the immunoSEQ multiplex PCR assay. TCR beta CDR3 sequencing was performed on DNA from the cultured, isolated CD4+ T cells. On the authors' methods: Non-productive TCR sequences were discarded, and reads were trimmed to the CDR3 region, with only CDR3s of 7 or more amino acids retained. The MANAFEST web app was used to identify antigen-specific clonotypes by comparing expansion in peptide wells with expansion in reference cultures. Positive clones required FDR<0.05 expansion versus reference and all other wells, odds ratio above 5, and frequency above 0.1% in two replicate wells. Cross-reactive clonotypes were defined as significantly expanded in SARS-CoV-2 spike wells and in at least one common cold coronavirus spike condition. CDR3 similarity was assessed by Levenshtein distance using the stringdist R package, and unrooted trees were constructed with ape in R 3.6.1. Drawn from immuneACCESS, this table holds only the in-frame rearrangements with V and J called that TCRdb kept. Clones are partly lost; checked studies trace under half to an unresolved V gene and leave the rest unexplained. V, J and clone size derive from that table, while D and trimming were established from the DNA sequence. This sample is represented by some 25,000 clones; roughly 76% of them were singletons. The ten top clones hold roughly 17% of the sample.

Results and caveats for the whole study, not just this receptor: Clones induced by infection and clones induced by vaccination both contracted markedly at late timepoints after vaccination, which fits with T cell responses waning over time. Only a small number of convalescent patients were included, and no early post-infection timepoints were available, which limited the study. In convalescent patients, the post-vaccine spike-reactive repertoire consisted mainly of new vaccine-induced clones, largely distinct from infection-induced clones.

To identify antigen-specific CD4+ T cell clonotypes by their expansion, the ViraFEST assay first stimulated PBMC with viral peptide pools and then applied TCR sequencing. After around ten days of culture, CD4+ T cells were isolated with the EasySep CD4+ T cell isolation kit. Convalescent patients had PCR-confirmed SARS-CoV-2 infection between March and December 2020, before Alpha, Beta and Delta variants emerged in the United States. Some 2 million PBMC per well were cultured in IMDM with about 5% human AB serum, 8.5 to 10 IU/ml IL-2 and gentamicin, plus 10 ug/ml peptides. On days 3 and 7, half of the culture medium was replaced with fresh IL-2-containing medium. Each peptide stimulation condition was cultured in triplicate wells unless otherwise noted. Using Ficoll-Paque Plus gradient centrifugation, PBMC were separated from whole blood and then either used fresh or cryopreserved at -140C. The spike proteins of SARS-CoV-2 and of the common cold coronaviruses HCoV-NL63, HCoV-OC43 and HCoV-229E were spanned by overlapping peptide pools. The QIAamp micro DNA kit was used to extract genomic DNA from the cultured CD4+ T cells.

The sample consisted of CD4+ T cells from PBMCs cultured with SARS-CoV-2 spike peptides, taken before COVID-19 vaccination. The cell subset or site label here, explained by the study, means: SARS-CoV-2 spike overlapping peptide pool stimulation. The receptor was isolated from a human donor who had a prior SARS-CoV-2 infection. The chain was built from TRBV27 and TRBJ2-5; the D element might be TRBD1 or TRBD2, as each aligns at 5 bases. In nucleotides, the sequence is TGTGCCAGCAGTTTAGGGGGATCAGGTTGGACCCAGTACTTC. It codes for CASSLGGSGWTQYF.